This T cell receptor (beta chain) was retrieved from a study of blood T cells in healthy people across ages. CDR3 length equals 14 residues. For the second PCR, which ran for 7 to 11 cycles, a sample-barcoded 5' primer and a J-beta primer mix were used. In TCRdb, the 5' RACE reads were re-called with MiXCR into one record per CDR3 protein. Of about 670,000 distinct CDR3 sequences in the sample, around 52% are singletons; the top ten hold 13%. The chain couples TRBV12-3 or TRBV12-4 to TRBJ2-1; D gene ambiguous. With the DNA end fitting TRBJ2-7 better, the J assignment may be wrong. Sequencing used blood. The TCR originated in a woman of 80 years or more in good health. The chain's CDR3 is CASSQGKHYNEQYF. In nucleotides, the CDR3 is TGTGCCAGCAGTCAAGGAAAACACTACAATGAGCAGTACTTC.